This T cell receptor (beta chain) comes out of a study of blood T cell repertoires in COVID-19. As for the study in general: Whether acute or convalescent, the COVID-19 samples came from the United States, Italy and Spain. Sources were T cells, B-cell-depleted T cells, or PBMCs; the material itself was cDNA or gDNA.

This clone was found once. The data were produced by immunoSEQ multiplex PCR, yet TCRdb's version contains in-frame clones alone and is incomplete. The profile shows roughly 170,000 clones, 79% of them singletons. Those enrolled in Seattle joined during active infection and were followed longitudinally afterward. Trimming took off 2 bases at V and 1 base at J, with 6 bases between the two ends. The CDR3 is 13 amino acids. Germline-derived CDR1 and CDR2 are KGHSH and LQKENI. This TCR derives from a woman aged 55-75 years with COVID-19, enrolled during active disease. This chain joins TRBV18 and TRBJ2-7; D gene unclear. Sample: peripheral blood. The DNA of the CDR3 is TGTGCCAGCTCACCAAATACTTCCTACGAGCAGTACGTC. It is translated as CASSPNTSYEQYV.